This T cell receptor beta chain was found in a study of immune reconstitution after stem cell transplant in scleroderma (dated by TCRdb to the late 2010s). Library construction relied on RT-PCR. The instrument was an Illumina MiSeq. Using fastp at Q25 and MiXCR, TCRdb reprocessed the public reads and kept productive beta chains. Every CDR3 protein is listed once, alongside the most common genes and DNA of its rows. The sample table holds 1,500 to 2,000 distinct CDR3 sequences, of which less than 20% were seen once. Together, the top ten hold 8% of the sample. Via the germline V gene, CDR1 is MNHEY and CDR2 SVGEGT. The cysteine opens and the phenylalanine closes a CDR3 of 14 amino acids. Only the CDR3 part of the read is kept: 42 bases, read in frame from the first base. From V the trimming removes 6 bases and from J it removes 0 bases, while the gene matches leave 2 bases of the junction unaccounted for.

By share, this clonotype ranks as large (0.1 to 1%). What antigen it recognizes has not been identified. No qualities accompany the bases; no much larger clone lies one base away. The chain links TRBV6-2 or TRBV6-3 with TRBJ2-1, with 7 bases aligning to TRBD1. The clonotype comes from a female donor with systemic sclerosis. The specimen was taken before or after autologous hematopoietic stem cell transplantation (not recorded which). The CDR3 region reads CASSRQGSYNEQFF. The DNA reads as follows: TGTGCCAGCAGCCGACAGGGCTCCTACAATGAGCAGTTCTTC.